The 29 T cell receptor delta chains below were found in one sample sequenced in a study of γδ T cells in repeated Plasmodium falciparum infection. TCRdb re-called the multiplex PCR reads via CATT. There are about 51,000 delta-chain clones in the sample; about 1.9% occur only once, and about 24% lies in the top ten. Gammadelta T cells were flow-sorted from PBMC into Vgamma9/Vdelta2+ and Vdelta2-negative populations for bulk analysis. The source material was gamma-delta T cells from blood. The receptors shown here come from a pool of human donors (malaria-infected and uninfected, not separated).

This clone was seen at least ten times. A far larger clone is only one base removed, so a read error is likely. The sample holds other DNA sequences that translate to the same CDR3. J is TRDJ1 and V is TRDV1; TRDD3 aligns across 9 bases. The J gene is not listed in TCRdb, so it was assigned here from a DNA match to germline. CDR3 length equals 22 residues. Germline V gene data show CDR1 as TSWWSYY and CDR2 as QGS. CDR3 region: CALGAPIHRVPYWGKYTDKLIF. Here the CDR3 DNA reads TGTGCCCTTGGGGCTCCTATCCACCGAGTCCCGTACTGGGGGAAGTACACCGATAAACTCATCTTT.

This clone is categorized as medium-sized. The chain has TRDV3 and TRDJ1; D perhaps matches TRDD3 (8 bases). This CDR3 region has 18 residues. Trimming took 0 bases from V and 0 from J, leaving 23 bases between them. CDR1 is TVYSNPD and CDR2 is GDNSRS in the germline V gene (reference sequence). DNA of the CDR3: TGTGCCTTTAGTTCCTACAGTACTGGGGGGCCGTACACCGATAAACTCATCTTT. This gives the protein CAFSSYSTGGPYTDKLIF.

Points on this clone: A read error is likely here: a far larger clone is one base away. The same CDR3 can be traced to other DNA sequences in this sample. The J gene is TRDJ1, the V gene TRDV1; TRDD3 matches at 9 bases. Assignment of the J gene here rests on matching the DNA to germline, because TCRdb gives none. The CDR3 contains 23 residues. V was clipped by 4 bases and J by 3 bases; unmatched bases: 30. Germline-derived CDR1 and CDR2 are TSWWSYY and QGS. CDR3 DNA: TGTGCTCTTGGGGCCACTAGGTTCCCTACGCCGCGTTGGTGGGGGATAGGGCCCGATAAACTCATCTTT. It encodes CALGATRFPTPRWWGIGPDKLIF.

Details on this clone: A far larger clone differs by one base, so this is likely a read error. Other nucleotide sequences in the sample specify the same CDR3. The chain is built from TRDV1 and TRDJ1, with TRDD3 matching over 7 bases. TCRdb gives no J gene; it was assigned here by matching the DNA to germline. This CDR3 has 17 residues. With V trimmed by 1 base and J by 8 bases, 16 bases remained unmatched. Germline CDR1 reads TSWWSYY; CDR2 reads QGS. The CDR3 DNA sequence: TGTGCTCTTGGGGAACCAACTCACCCCTCTGGGGGCCAAAAACTCATCTTT. Translated, it gives CALGEPTHPSGGQKLIF.

In this sample, this clone turned up a few times. Given a far larger clone just one base away, this is likely a sequencing read error. Other nucleotide sequences in the sample specify the same CDR3. This chain connects TRDV3 to TRDJ1; 10 bases map to TRDD3. The J gene, not given by TCRdb, was assigned here from a germline match of the nucleotide sequence. The CDR3 runs 21 residues. Germline V gene lookup returns CDR1 TVYSNPD and CDR2 GDNSRS (reference sequence). V dropped 4 bases and J dropped 0; count of bases not matched to a gene: 26. As DNA, the CDR3 is TGTGCCTGGGGGTCGACGAGGAGGTACTGGGGGATTCCCTCCAACACCGATAAACTCATCTTT. It codes for CAWGSTRRYWGIPSNTDKLIF.

As to this clone: This is likely an artifact of a read error, given a far larger clone one base away. Other DNA sequences in the sample encode the same CDR3. The chain links TRDV1 to TRDJ1; D remains unclear. The J gene is not listed in TCRdb, so it was assigned here from a DNA match to germline. With 3 bases removed from V and 10 bases from J, the gap between germline ends came to 21 bases. The CDR3 has 15 residues. Germline V gene sequence: CDR1 TSWWSYY, CDR2 QGS. This CDR3 reads CALGDPYFPKGTLIF. The CDR3, as DNA: TGTGCTCTTGGGGATCCCTATTTCCCTAAGGGAACACTCATCTTT.

Of note for this clone: This likely traces to a read error, being one base from a far larger clone. In the same sample, other DNA sequences code for this CDR3. The V call is TRDV1, the J call TRDJ1; TRDD3 matches at 12 bases. J was trimmed by 9 bases and V by 0 bases; bases with no gene match: 14. Looked up from germline, CDR1 is TSWWSYY and CDR2 is QGS. CDR3 length equals 18 residues. The chain's CDR3 is CALGELLWGIRSKLELIF. The CDR3, as DNA: TGTGCTCTTGGGGAACTTCTCTGGGGGATACGGAGCAAGTTGGAACTCATCTTT.

A few counts support this clone. Only one base separates this from a far larger clonotype, so it likely reflects a read error. Other DNA sequences within the sample encode an identical CDR3. The V gene is TRDV1; the J gene was not called; the table's TRDD3 call for D was not verified on the DNA. CDR1 and CDR2 from the germline V gene are TSWWSYY and QGS. CDR3 length equals 20 residues. The CDR3 loop reads CALGEHGYLYWGIHTDKLIF. CDR3 DNA sequence: TGTGCTCTTGGGGAACATGGCTACTTGTACTGGGGGATTCACACCGATAAACTCATCTTC.

The chain carries TRDV3 and TRDJ1; 11 bases are shared with TRDD3. TCRdb leaves out the J gene; it was filled in here by matching the DNA to germline. This CDR3 is 19 amino acids long. V lost 2 bases to trimming and J lost 0 bases; unmatched junction nucleotides: 17. Per germline, CDR1 TVYSNPD and CDR2 GDNSRS (reference sequence). This chain's CDR3 is CAFGFYWGIASLYTDKLIF. In DNA, the CDR3 is TGTGCCTTTGGGTTCTACTGGGGGATAGCATCCTTGTACACCGATAAACTCATCTTT.

This clone was recorded a few times. The likely explanation is a read error, given a far larger clone one base away. The same CDR3 arises from other DNA sequences in this sample as well. The rearrangement uses TRDV2 and TRDJ1; 7 nucleotides line up with TRDD3. TCRdb records no J gene; here it was assigned by comparing the DNA to germline. J gave up 0 bases and V 3 bases, and 15 bases lay outside the gene matches. The CDR3 has 18 amino acids. Germline V lookup: CDR1 GEAIGNYY, CDR2 EKD. CDR3 residues: CACDLLGWGTPYTDKLIF. As DNA, the CDR3 is TGTGCCTGTGACTTACTAGGGTGGGGGACCCCGTACACCGATAAACTCATCTTT.

Regarding this clone: TCRdb assigns this DNA the protein of a much larger clone, which departs from its translation at residue 3; this likely reflects a read error, and the protein shown comes from translating the DNA. As DNA, the CDR3 is TGTGCTCGTGCGGTTTATTCCTACGGGGATAAACTCATCTTT. Its translation is CARAVYSYGDKLIF. The chain combines TRDV1 with TRDJ1; 7 nucleotides agree with TRDD2. Germline assignment: CDR1 TSWWSYY and CDR2 QGS. J was trimmed by 5 bases and V by 10 bases; bases with no gene match: 13. The CDR3 consists of 14 residues.

This clone has more than one count but fewer than ten. A far larger clone is off by one base, so a read error is likely. The sample carries other DNA sequences with the same CDR3. The chain couples TRDV1 to TRDJ1; maybe TRDD3 (6 bases). TCRdb gives no J gene; it was assigned here by matching the DNA to germline. The CDR3 has 25 residues. CDR1 TSWWSYY and CDR2 QGS come from the germline V gene. V dropped 0 bases and J dropped 0 bases, with 38 bases sitting between them. The CDR3 DNA reads TGTGCTCTTGGGGAACTTCCGTTCCTTTGGGTCCTTAGAGATACGTTCCGTCCGTACACCGATAAACTCATCTTT. It yields the protein CALGELPFLWVLRDTFRPYTDKLIF.

This clone was detected a few times. The protein given by TCRdb reflects a much larger clone and differs at residue 10 from this DNA's translation, likely from a read error; the protein shown is the DNA's translation. The chain has TRDV1 and TRDJ1; D perhaps matches TRDD2 (5 bases). The J gene was missing in TCRdb and was found by matching the end of the DNA to germline. V lost 2 bases and J 1 base, leaving 26 bases between the germline ends. This CDR3 region has 20 residues. Germline CDR1 is TSWWSYY and CDR2 is QGS. The CDR3 DNA reads as TGTGCTCTTGGGGAATTTAAGCAGTGTGCCTACCTGAGGGTCACCGATAAACTCATCTTT. The encoded protein is CALGEFKQCAYLRVTDKLIF.

A few counts support this clone. A read error likely explains why the TCRdb protein, taken from a much larger clone, differs from this DNA's translation at residue 12; the protein shown is translated from the DNA. The chain combines TRDV1 with TRDJ1, with 9 bases that match TRDD2. TCRdb carries no J gene annotation; the J gene was assigned here by matching the DNA with germline. Germline loops: CDR1 TSWWSYY, CDR2 QGS. The V segment lost 3 bases and the J segment 1 base; nucleotides outside the gene matches: 21. This CDR3 region has 21 residues. CDR3 residues: CALGEAFLLKGGLQTTDKLIF. The CDR3 region has the DNA TGTGCTCTTGGGGAGGCCTTCCTACTTAAGGGGGGTCTCCAAACCACCGATAAACTCATCTTT.

As for this clone: This sequence is one base from a far larger clone and is likely a read error. Other nucleotide sequences from this sample produce the same CDR3. The chain is built from TRDV2 and TRDJ3; 7 bases map to TRDD3. Here the J gene was assigned by germline matching of the DNA, as TCRdb has none. CDR1 and CDR2 from the germline V gene are GEAIGNYY and EKD. The CDR3 extends over 17 amino acids. The trim removed 3 bases at V and 2 bases at J, leaving 6 bases unmatched. CDR3 amino acids: CACDGYWGAWDTRQMFF. In nucleotides, the CDR3 is TGTGCCTGTGACGGATACTGGGGAGCCTGGGACACCCGACAGATGTTTTTC.

This clone was detected many times. A read error is the likely source, as a far larger clone sits one nucleotide away. The same CDR3 arises from other DNA sequences in this sample as well. This chain connects TRDV2 to TRDJ1; TRDD3 aligns across 8 bases. From germline, CDR1 is GEAIGNYY and CDR2 EKD. The CDR3 contains 20 residues. CDR3 loop: CACDGVPPSGGPDYTDKLIF. The CDR3 nucleotides are TGTGCTTGTGATGGAGTGCCCCCCTCTGGGGGACCCGACTACACCGATAAACTCATCTTT.

In its sample, this clone was seen many times. This sequence joins TRDV1 and TRDJ1; D is unresolved. The CDR3 length is 14 residues. The germline gives CDR1 TSWWSYY, CDR2 QGS. Trimming took 3 bases from V and 4 from J, leaving 12 bases between them. The CDR3 region has the DNA TGTGCTCTTGGGGACGCAATCCTTGTCGATAAACTCATCTTT. Encoded protein: CALGDAILVDKLIF.

In this sample, this clone turned up a few times. The chain uses TRDV1 and TRDJ1; TRDD3 aligns across 12 bases. The J gene was not available in TCRdb and was assigned here by matching the DNA to germline segments. Germline V gives CDR1 TSWWSYY, CDR2 QGS. V dropped 1 base and J dropped 1; count of bases not matched to a gene: 19. This CDR3 is built from 22 residues. The DNA for the CDR3 is TGTGCTCTTGGGGAACGACGGGGCGGCGGCAGGCTGGGGGATACGGGCACCGATAAACTCATCTTT. It specifies CALGERRGGGRLGDTGTDKLIF.

Only a few counts were recorded for this clone. Since a far larger clone is one base different, this is likely a read error. The sample carries other DNA sequences with the same CDR3. The gene calls are TRDV1 and TRDJ1, with 11 bases aligning to TRDD3. No J gene was available from TCRdb, and it was assigned here by a germline match of the DNA. The CDR3 spans 25 residues. Germline V gene sequence: CDR1 TSWWSYY, CDR2 QGS. V trimming: 0 bases; J trimming: 1 base; junction bases outside the gene matches: 28. The CDR3 reads CALGELVPKGLILGDTPVCTDKLIF. CDR3 nucleotides: TGTGCTCTTGGGGAACTAGTTCCTAAGGGGCTTATATTGGGGGATACGCCCGTTTGCACCGATAAACTCATCTTT.

This clone appeared a few times. A far larger clone differs by one base, so this is likely a read error. Other nucleotide sequences in the sample specify the same CDR3. The CDR3 nucleotides are TGTGCCTGTGACACCGAACGGGGGTACGCGCAGAGTGGGGACACCGATAAACTCATCTTT. This translates into CACDTERGYAQSGDTDKLIF. The genes are TRDV2 and TRDJ1, with D perhaps TRDD3 (5 bases). Since TCRdb gives no J gene, matching the DNA to germline was used here to assign it. CDR1 is GEAIGNYY and CDR2 is EKD in the germline V gene. This CDR3 has 20 amino acids. Trimming took off 0 bases at V and 0 bases at J, with 25 bases between the two ends.

Ten or more counts support this clone. For this DNA, TCRdb reports the protein of a much larger clone, which diverges at residue 17, most likely from a read error; the protein presented here is translated directly from the DNA. The rearrangement links TRDV1 to TRDJ1; D might be TRDD3 (5 bases). Because TCRdb records no J gene, it was assigned here through a match of the DNA to germline. Trimming stripped 5 bases from V and 0 bases from J, with 40 bases between. CDR3 length: 24 residues. CDR1 and CDR2 (germline): TSWWSYY, QGS. CDR3 DNA sequence: TGTGCTCTTGGGAAGGATAACTTCTATCCCCTATTCAAGACCCAACCCCTTTACACCGATAAACTCATCTTT. This codes for CALGKDNFYPLFKTQPLYTDKLIF.

This clone was detected many times. The TCRdb protein comes from a much larger clone and disagrees with this DNA's translation at residue 17, likely due to a read error; the protein given here is derived from the DNA. CDR3 nucleotides: TGTGCCTTAGCTTGGCCTTCCTCCCCGTACTGGGGGATCCTTCCTACCGGTAAACTCATCTTT. This gives the protein CALAWPSSPYWGILPTGKLIF. The chain links TRDV3 to TRDJ1; D possibly corresponds to TRDD3 (10 bases). The CDR3 is made up of 21 amino acids. Germline CDR1 TVYSNPD, CDR2 GDNSRS (reference sequence).

This clone has ten or more counts. A far larger clone is one base from this, pointing to a likely read error. Other DNA variants within this sample encode the same CDR3. V is TRDV1 and J is TRDJ1, with 10 nucleotides matching TRDD3. This CDR3 region has 20 residues. Germline V lookup: CDR1 TSWWSYY, CDR2 QGS. The CDR3 spells CALGEQFHVLGDFAHLKLIF. The CDR3, as DNA: TGTGCTCTCGGGGAACAATTCCACGTACTGGGGGATTTTGCACATTTGAAACTCATCTTT.

On this clone itself: This likely stems from a read error, as it lies one base from a far larger clone. The identical CDR3 is also encoded by other nucleotide sequences in the sample. The CDR3 here is CAFRLTKNGIPAYWVRPFDKLIF. The CDR3 DNA sequence: TGTGCCTTTCGCTTAACTAAAAATGGGATTCCCGCGTACTGGGTTAGGCCCTTCGATAAACTTATCTTT. The J segment was not called; the V segment is TRDV3; the DNA was not compared with TRDD3, the D call given in the table. CDR3 length: 23 amino acids. CDR1 and CDR2 from the germline V gene are TVYSNPD and GDNSRS (reference sequence).

As concerns this clone: TCRdb's entry gives the protein of a much larger clone, which mismatches this DNA's translation at residue 15, likely from a read error; the protein reported here is translated from the DNA. The J gene went uncalled, whereas the V gene is TRDV3; the DNA was not compared with TRDD3, the D call given in the table. Germline V CDR1 and CDR2: TVYSNPD, GDNSRS (reference sequence). The CDR3 extends over 17 amino acids. The CDR3 here is CAQRLRTGGPYTDKHIF. CDR3 sequence (DNA): TGTGCTCAAAGGTTAAGGACTGGGGGACCCTACACCGATAAACACATCTTT.

The gene calls are TRDV2 and TRDJ1, with 9 bases identical to TRDD3. The J gene, absent from TCRdb, was called here by matching the DNA to germline. The V gene end was trimmed by 3 bases and the J gene end by 3 bases; junction bases not matched to a gene: 28. The CDR3 contains 22 residues. Germline assignment: CDR1 GEAIGNYY and CDR2 EKD. Here the CDR3 reads CACDVLGDTGSLLGEHPDKLIF. Written as DNA, the CDR3 is TGTGCCTGTGACGTACTGGGGGACACCGGTTCCTTACTGGGGGAGCACCCCGATAAACTCATCTTT.

This clone was found many times. This DNA's translation and the protein TCRdb lists, from a much larger clone, do not match at residue 19, likely due to a read error; the protein shown is translated from the DNA. TRDV1 is the V gene, and the J gene was not called; TRDD3 is taken as the D call from the table, unchecked against the DNA. CDR1 and CDR2 (germline): TSWWSYY, QGS. CDR3 length: 20 amino acids. The CDR3 sequence: CALGRGKTPWTGGYRDKLTF. The CDR3 bases are TGTGCTCTTGGGAGAGGGAAGACCCCCTGGACTGGGGGATACCGAGATAAACTCACCTTT.

This clone has just a few counts. This likely traces to a read error, being one base from a far larger clone. Other nucleotide sequences from this sample produce the same CDR3. The chain carries TRDV1 and TRDJ4, with D perhaps matching TRDD3 (6 bases). TCRdb does not report a J gene; here it was assigned by matching the DNA to germline references. CDR3 length equals 20 residues. Per germline, CDR1 TSWWSYY and CDR2 QGS. The CDR3 protein is CALGDPHFPLSYWPVRPLIF. CDR3 bases: TGTGCTCTCGGGGATCCTCATTTTCCTCTCTCGTACTGGCCCGTTAGACCCCTGATCTTT.

This clone was observed many times. The TCRdb protein comes from a much larger clone and disagrees with this DNA's translation at residue 3, likely due to a read error; the protein given here is derived from the DNA. The chain recombines TRDV2 with TRDJ1, with 12 bases matching TRDD3. TCRdb carries no J gene annotation; the J gene was assigned here by matching the DNA with germline. The V gene's germline CDR1 is GEAIGNYY and CDR2 EKD. There are 18 residues in the CDR3. CDR3 loop: CARDTVTSGGYGPDKLIF. Here the CDR3 DNA reads TGTGCCCGTGACACCGTAACCTCTGGGGGATACGGTCCCGATAAACTCATCTTT.